A selection of T cell receptor beta chains follows, all from one sample in a study of T cells after posttransplantation cyclophosphamide. This table comes from immunoSEQ multiplex PCR, and its TCRdb copy is limited to in-frame clones, with some not included. The sample records about 4,300 clones, about three quarters being singletons. Sequencing used PBMCs, obtained less than 30 days after a stem cell transplant with posttransplant cyclophosphamide. The receptors derive from a male patient aged 50 to 60 who received an allogeneic stem cell transplant from an unrelated donor, was CMV-positive, and had acute GVHD only. Some of the T cells may derive from the graft donor. Both conserved end residues are part of each CDR3. Each record gives: D gene, V gene, clone size, J gene, CDR3 protein, CDR3 DNA. D genes are given only for firm matches. A clone size is listed for some rows: how often the clone was seen (once, few, many), or a class if it is expanded.

d_call: -
v_call: TRBV9
clone_size: -
j_call: TRBJ2-2
cdr3_aa: CASSAAGYGELFF
cdr3_nt: TGTGCCAGCAGCGCAGCAGGGTACGGGGAGCTGTTTTTT

d_call: -
v_call: TRBV2
clone_size: -
j_call: TRBJ1-2
cdr3_aa: CASSASNYGYTF
cdr3_nt: TGTGCCAGCAGTGCCAGTAACTATGGCTACACCTTC

d_call: -
v_call: TRBV6-4
clone_size: -
j_call: TRBJ2-2
cdr3_aa: CASSDDRLIGELFF
cdr3_nt: TGTGCCAGCAGTGACGACAGGTTGATCGGGGAGCTGTTTTTT

d_call: -
v_call: TRBV7-2
clone_size: -
j_call: TRBJ2-1
cdr3_aa: CASSPRDFLYNEQFF
cdr3_nt: TGTGCCAGCAGCCCCCGTGACTTCCTGTACAATGAGCAGTTCTTC

d_call: -
v_call: TRBV19
clone_size: large
j_call: TRBJ1-1
cdr3_aa: CASSTRTALNTEAFF
cdr3_nt: TGTGCCAGTAGTACCCGGACAGCACTTAACACTGAAGCTTTCTTT

d_call: TRBD1
v_call: TRBV6-9
clone_size: few
j_call: TRBJ2-5
cdr3_aa: CASSEGLTGAETQYF
cdr3_nt: TGTGCCAGCAGTGAGGGACTGACAGGGGCGGAGACCCAGTACTTC

d_call: TRBD1
v_call: TRBV7-2
clone_size: -
j_call: TRBJ1-3
cdr3_aa: CASSSTGRGNTIYF
cdr3_nt: TGTGCCAGCAGCTCGACAGGGCGAGGAAACACCATATATTTT

d_call: -
v_call: TRBV30
clone_size: -
j_call: TRBJ2-7
cdr3_aa: CAWRYRVYEQYF
cdr3_nt: TGTGCCTGGAGATACAGGGTCTACGAGCAGTACTTC

d_call: -
v_call: TRBV5-6
clone_size: once
j_call: TRBJ2-4
cdr3_aa: CASSSNLALAKNIQYF
cdr3_nt: TGTGCCAGCAGCTCCAATCTAGCGCTAGCCAAAAACATTCAGTACTTC

d_call: -
v_call: TRBV2
clone_size: few
j_call: TRBJ1-1
cdr3_aa: CASTVQGLENTEAFF
cdr3_nt: TGTGCCAGCACCGTCCAGGGTTTAGAGAACACTGAAGCTTTCTTT

d_call: TRBD2
v_call: TRBV5-4
clone_size: -
j_call: TRBJ2-2
cdr3_aa: CASSRTSGITGELFF
cdr3_nt: TGTGCCAGCAGCCGGACTAGCGGGATCACCGGGGAGCTGTTTTTT

d_call: -
v_call: TRBV4-2
clone_size: few
j_call: TRBJ2-3
cdr3_aa: CASSPQASTDTQYF
cdr3_nt: TGTGCCAGCAGCCCCCAAGCGAGCACAGATACGCAGTATTTT

d_call: -
v_call: TRBV5-1
clone_size: -
j_call: TRBJ2-1
cdr3_aa: CASSVDSPGNEQFF
cdr3_nt: TGCGCCAGCAGCGTAGACTCGCCCGGGAATGAGCAGTTCTTC

d_call: -
v_call: TRBV5-5
clone_size: -
j_call: TRBJ1-1
cdr3_aa: CASSPNPTPNTEAFF
cdr3_nt: TGTGCCAGCAGCCCGAATCCAACACCAAACACTGAAGCTTTCTTT

d_call: TRBD1
v_call: TRBV2
clone_size: -
j_call: TRBJ1-2
cdr3_aa: CASSQGASYTF
cdr3_nt: TGTGCCTCCTCTCAGGGGGCGAGCTACACCTTC

d_call: -
v_call: TRBV7-9
clone_size: once
j_call: TRBJ1-1
cdr3_aa: CASRPGHMNTEAFF
cdr3_nt: TGTGCCAGCAGGCCAGGACATATGAACACTGAAGCTTTCTTT

d_call: -
v_call: TRBV5-6
clone_size: -
j_call: TRBJ1-2
cdr3_aa: CASSLGQNYGYTF
cdr3_nt: TGTGCCAGCAGCTTGGGGCAGAACTATGGCTACACCTTC

d_call: TRBD1
v_call: TRBV11-2
clone_size: once
j_call: TRBJ1-1
cdr3_aa: CASRTVRDRANTEAFF
cdr3_nt: TGTGCCAGCAGGACAGTACGGGACAGGGCTAACACTGAAGCTTTCTTT

d_call: -
v_call: TRBV11-1
clone_size: -
j_call: TRBJ2-7
cdr3_aa: CASSFEGGPTYEQYF
cdr3_nt: TGTGCCAGCAGCTTTGAGGGAGGCCCTACCTACGAGCAGTACTTC

d_call: -
v_call: TRBV7-8
clone_size: -
j_call: TRBJ1-6
cdr3_aa: CASSLGSSPLHF
cdr3_nt: TGTGCCAGCAGCTTAGGTAGTTCACCCCTCCACTTT

d_call: TRBD2
v_call: TRBV7-6
clone_size: -
j_call: TRBJ2-7
cdr3_aa: CASSLADGGSYEQYF
cdr3_nt: TGTGCCAGCAGCTTAGCCGACGGGGGGTCCTACGAGCAGTACTTC

d_call: TRBD2
v_call: TRBV7-2
clone_size: -
j_call: TRBJ2-2
cdr3_aa: CASSSLGGAKTGELFF
cdr3_nt: TGTGCCAGCAGCTCTCTCGGGGGGGCAAAAACCGGGGAGCTGTTTTTT

d_call: -
v_call: TRBV6-1
clone_size: -
j_call: TRBJ1-2
cdr3_aa: CASRGGVFLNYGYTF
cdr3_nt: TGTGCCAGCAGAGGAGGGGTTTTCCTGAACTATGGCTACACCTTC

d_call: TRBD1
v_call: TRBV28
clone_size: -
j_call: TRBJ1-5
cdr3_aa: CASSSPGQKPYSNQPQHF
cdr3_nt: TGTGCCAGCAGTTCTCCGGGACAGAAGCCTTATAGCAATCAGCCCCAGCATTTT

d_call: TRBD2
v_call: TRBV5-4
clone_size: -
j_call: TRBJ2-1
cdr3_aa: CASSAGGAGAWNEQFF
cdr3_nt: TGTGCCAGCAGCGCCGGGGGGGCGGGTGCATGGAATGAGCAGTTCTTC

d_call: TRBD2
v_call: TRBV7-2
clone_size: once
j_call: TRBJ2-5
cdr3_aa: CASHSGSGTQYF
cdr3_nt: TGTGCCAGCCATAGCGGGAGTGGGACCCAGTACTTC

d_call: TRBD1
v_call: TRBV7-6
clone_size: -
j_call: TRBJ2-7
cdr3_aa: CASSGRRGLTYEQYF
cdr3_nt: TGTGCCAGCTCGGGTAGAAGGGGGCTCACCTACGAGCAGTACTTC

d_call: -
v_call: TRBV10-3
clone_size: -
j_call: TRBJ2-5
cdr3_aa: CAISGRRGKTQYF
cdr3_nt: TGTGCCATCAGTGGAAGAAGGGGAAAGACCCAGTACTTC

d_call: TRBD1
v_call: TRBV6-6
clone_size: few
j_call: TRBJ1-4
cdr3_aa: CASSYGTGFLGKTVF
cdr3_nt: TGTGCCAGCAGCTACGGGACAGGGTTTTTGGGAAAAACTGTTTTT

d_call: TRBD1
v_call: TRBV5-1
clone_size: -
j_call: TRBJ2-1
cdr3_aa: CASSLSGTGYEQFF
cdr3_nt: TGCGCCAGCAGCTTGTCCGGGACAGGGTACGAGCAGTTCTTC

d_call: TRBD2
v_call: TRBV11-3
clone_size: -
j_call: TRBJ2-3
cdr3_aa: CASSAGGLGTDTQYF
cdr3_nt: TGTGCCAGCAGCGCGGGGGGGCTTGGCACAGATACGCAGTATTTT

d_call: TRBD2
v_call: TRBV6-5
clone_size: few
j_call: TRBJ2-7
cdr3_aa: CAISGRASGSYEQYF
cdr3_nt: TGTGCCATCAGTGGCCGGGCTAGCGGTTCCTACGAGCAGTACTTC

d_call: TRBD2
v_call: TRBV5-4
clone_size: few
j_call: TRBJ2-1
cdr3_aa: CASSSLAGGTNEQFF
cdr3_nt: TGCGCCAGCAGCTCGCTAGCGGGAGGAACCAATGAGCAGTTCTTC

d_call: TRBD1
v_call: TRBV14
clone_size: few
j_call: TRBJ1-1
cdr3_aa: CASSSRDRGWEAFF
cdr3_nt: TGTGCCAGCAGCTCCAGGGACAGGGGTTGGGAAGCTTTCTTT

d_call: TRBD2
v_call: TRBV7-6
clone_size: -
j_call: TRBJ2-1
cdr3_aa: CASSLRGGRAYNEQFF
cdr3_nt: TGTGCCAGCAGCTTACGGGGGGGAAGAGCCTACAATGAGCAGTTCTTC

d_call: TRBD2
v_call: TRBV7-2
clone_size: once
j_call: TRBJ2-7
cdr3_aa: CASGAGVYEQYF
cdr3_nt: TGTGCCAGCGGGGCGGGAGTCTACGAGCAGTACTTC

d_call: TRBD2
v_call: TRBV19
clone_size: -
j_call: TRBJ2-1
cdr3_aa: CASSQDRTESGRAVYEQFF
cdr3_nt: TGTGCCAGTAGTCAGGACAGGACGGAAAGCGGGAGGGCCGTCTATGAGCAGTTCTTC

d_call: -
v_call: TRBV12-5
clone_size: large
j_call: TRBJ2-7
cdr3_aa: CASGLSLYEQYF
cdr3_nt: TGTGCTAGTGGTTTGAGCCTTTACGAGCAGTACTTC

d_call: -
v_call: TRBV6-6
clone_size: -
j_call: TRBJ1-2
cdr3_aa: CASSSTQASVYGYTF
cdr3_nt: TGTGCCAGCAGCTCTACACAGGCTAGTGTCTATGGCTACACCTTC

d_call: -
v_call: TRBV5-1
clone_size: -
j_call: TRBJ1-2
cdr3_aa: CASSLGQNNYGYTF
cdr3_nt: TGCGCCAGCAGCTTGGGGCAGAATAACTATGGCTACACCTTC

d_call: TRBD2
v_call: TRBV15
clone_size: -
j_call: TRBJ2-3
cdr3_aa: CATSVQSGGQKDTQYF
cdr3_nt: TGTGCCACCAGCGTGCAGAGCGGGGGGCAGAAAGATACGCAGTATTTT

d_call: TRBD1
v_call: TRBV7-9
clone_size: -
j_call: TRBJ2-7
cdr3_aa: CASSSGGTGGSYEQYF
cdr3_nt: TGTGCCAGCAGCTCAGGAGGGACAGGAGGCTCCTACGAGCAGTACTTC

d_call: TRBD1
v_call: TRBV18
clone_size: large
j_call: TRBJ1-4
cdr3_aa: CASSLNRGPNEKLFF
cdr3_nt: TGTGCCAGCTCACTTAACAGGGGCCCTAATGAAAAACTGTTTTTT

d_call: -
v_call: TRBV21-1
clone_size: -
j_call: TRBJ2-3
cdr3_aa: CASSKVPKREGTDTQYF
cdr3_nt: TGTGCCAGCAGCAAAGTCCCCAAGCGGGAGGGCACAGATACGCAGTATTTT

d_call: -
v_call: TRBV23-1
clone_size: -
j_call: TRBJ1-3
cdr3_aa: CASSQGGVGNTIYF
cdr3_nt: TGCGCCAGCAGTCAAGGAGGTGTCGGAAACACCATATATTTT

d_call: TRBD1
v_call: TRBV5-5
clone_size: -
j_call: TRBJ1-4
cdr3_aa: CASSLGYRGRLEKLFF
cdr3_nt: TGTGCCAGCAGCTTGGGGTACAGGGGGCGCCTGGAAAAACTGTTTTTT

d_call: TRBD1
v_call: TRBV9
clone_size: -
j_call: TRBJ1-5
cdr3_aa: CASSLEGAYNQPQHF
cdr3_nt: TGTGCCAGCAGCCTAGAGGGGGCGTACAATCAGCCCCAGCATTTT

d_call: -
v_call: TRBV10-3
clone_size: -
j_call: TRBJ2-2
cdr3_aa: CAISEFGQGLNTGELFF
cdr3_nt: TGTGCCATCAGTGAGTTCGGTCAGGGTTTGAACACCGGGGAGCTGTTTTTT

d_call: -
v_call: TRBV5-4
clone_size: -
j_call: TRBJ1-1
cdr3_aa: CASSLWGDTEAFF
cdr3_nt: TGTGCCAGCAGCTTATGGGGGGACACTGAAGCTTTCTTT

d_call: -
v_call: TRBV27
clone_size: once
j_call: TRBJ2-1
cdr3_aa: CASSLPPHNEQFF
cdr3_nt: TGTGCCAGCAGTCTCCCCCCCCACAATGAGCAGTTCTTC

d_call: TRBD2
v_call: TRBV5-4
clone_size: -
j_call: TRBJ2-1
cdr3_aa: CASSLRAGGYNEQFF
cdr3_nt: TGTGCCAGCAGCTTGCGAGCGGGAGGGTACAATGAGCAGTTCTTC

d_call: TRBD1
v_call: TRBV28
clone_size: once
j_call: TRBJ2-7
cdr3_aa: CASSTLARGEQYF
cdr3_nt: TGTGCCAGCAGTACCCTTGCCAGGGGGGAGCAGTACTTC

d_call: -
v_call: TRBV27
clone_size: -
j_call: TRBJ2-7
cdr3_aa: CASGKNRVLDEQYF
cdr3_nt: TGTGCCAGCGGAAAGAACAGGGTTTTGGACGAGCAGTACTTC

d_call: -
v_call: TRBV5-6
clone_size: once
j_call: TRBJ2-7
cdr3_aa: CASNHRWDNPYEQYF
cdr3_nt: TGTGCCAGCAACCACCGATGGGACAACCCCTACGAGCAGTACTTC

d_call: -
v_call: TRBV4-1
clone_size: -
j_call: TRBJ2-2
cdr3_aa: CASSQEGLGGVGTGELFF
cdr3_nt: TGCGCCAGCAGCCAAGAGGGGCTGGGAGGAGTCGGCACCGGGGAGCTGTTTTTT

d_call: TRBD1
v_call: TRBV7-9
clone_size: -
j_call: TRBJ1-1
cdr3_aa: CASSLRTGAGRGTEAFF
cdr3_nt: TGTGCCAGCAGCTTAAGGACAGGGGCGGGGAGGGGCACTGAAGCTTTCTTT